These 9 T cell receptor beta chains were all obtained from the same sample, sequenced in a study of cytomegalovirus exposure and HLA in healthy donors. PCR used 60 Vbeta primers and 13 Jbeta primers. Method: immunoSEQ multiplex PCR; TCRdb's copy keeps in-frame clones and lacks some. The repertoire holds under 150,000 clones, with 84% as singletons. Sequencing was done on a sample of PBMCs. The receptors were gathered from a man in his fifties or sixties in good health and CMV-seronegative.

The chain joins TRBV14 to TRBJ2-7; D perhaps matches TRBD2 (6 bases). Looked up from germline, CDR1 is SGHDN and CDR2 is FVKESK. Between the trimmed V and J ends, which lost 4 bases and 13 bases, there was a span of 14 bases. The CDR3 has 11 amino acids. The CDR3 here is CASSPQEGEYF. DNA for the CDR3: TGTGCCAGCAGCCCCCAGGAGGGTGAATACTTC.

The chain is built from TRBV7-3 and TRBJ1-1; 8 bases line up with TRBD1. V lost 5 bases, J lost 5 bases, and 4 bases stayed unmatched. This CDR3 region has 13 residues. Germline loops: CDR1 SGHTA, CDR2 FQGTGA. CDR3 DNA: TGTGCCAGCAGCCAGGGGGCCGGGACTGAAGCTTTCTTT. This sequence encodes CASSQGAGTEAFF.

This chain connects TRBV4-3 to TRBJ2-1; D is unresolved. Germline V gene lookup returns CDR1 LGHNA and CDR2 YSLEER. The CDR3 contains 15 residues. V lost 0 bases to trimming and J lost 0 bases, with 6 bases between them. For the CDR3, the DNA is TGCGCCAGCAGCCAAGATCTCCGCTCCTACAATGAGCAGTTCTTC. Translation gives CASSQDLRSYNEQFF.

The CDR3 region is CASSERGLGNTEAFF. The CDR3 DNA follows: TGTGCCAGCAGTGAAAGGGGCCTGGGGAACACTGAAGCTTTCTTT. The chain couples TRBV2 to TRBJ1-1; TRBD1 might be the D (5 bases). The germline V and J ends were trimmed by 2 bases and 1 base, with 11 bases remaining between them. The germline CDR1 and CDR2 sequences are SNHLY and FYNNEI. This CDR3 has 15 amino acids.

The chain links TRBV5-1 to TRBJ1-2, with a possible D match to TRBD1 (6 bases). V was cut by 4 bases and J by 7 bases, with 11 bases left in between. Looked up from germline, CDR1 is SGHRS and CDR2 is YFSETQ. The length of the CDR3 is 12 residues. CDR3 protein: CASSITGSGYTF. CDR3 DNA sequence: TGCGCCAGCAGCATTACAGGGAGTGGCTACACCTTC. Supplemented by reference TRBV5-1 and TRBJ1-2, the full variable domain reads KAGVTQTPRYLIKTRGQQVTLSCSPISGHRSVSWYQQTPGQGLQFLFEYFSETQRNKGNFPGRFSGRQFSNSRSEMNVSTLELGDSALYLCASSITGSGYTFGSGTRLTVV.

This chain's CDR3 is CATSRDAGTGFEKLFF. CDR3 in DNA: TGTGCCACCAGCAGAGATGCCGGGACAGGGTTTGAAAAACTGTTTTTT. This chain uses TRBV15 with TRBJ1-4; the match to TRBD1 covers 9 bases. The CDR3 covers 16 residues. Trimming took 0 bases from V and 7 from J; bases not matched to a gene: 6. CDR1 LNHNV and CDR2 YYDKDF come from the germline V gene (reference sequence).

Written as DNA, the CDR3 is TGTGCCAGCACTTGGACAGGGTTCGACACTGAAGCTTTCTTT. This codes for CASTWTGFDTEAFF. This rearrangement joins TRBV6-1 to TRBJ1-1; 8 bases fit TRBD1. V lost 7 bases to trimming and J lost 3 bases; unmatched junction nucleotides: 7. The germline CDR1 and CDR2 sequences are MNHNS and SASEGT. This CDR3 is built from 14 residues.

V usage is TRBV5-1 and J usage is TRBJ2-7; 9 positions match TRBD2. Germline lookup yields CDR1 SGHRS and CDR2 YFSETQ. CDR3 size: 15 residues. Unmatched junction bases numbered 4, after V lost 1 base and J lost 2 bases. The CDR3 DNA is TGCGCCAGCAGCTTGAAGCTAGCGGGAACCTACGAGCAGTACTTC. Its translation is CASSLKLAGTYEQYF.

The chain recombines TRBV30 with TRBJ2-2; possible D gene TRBD1, 6 bases. The CDR3 is made up of 13 amino acids. V was shortened by 5 bases and J by 6 bases, with 13 bases between the two germline ends. Germline lookup yields CDR1 GTSNPN and CDR2 SVGIG (reference sequence). The CDR3 bases are TGTGCCTGGGGACAAACAGGGCCCGGGGAGCTGTTTTTT. This encodes CAWGQTGPGELFF.